Below are 21 T cell receptor beta chains sequenced from a single sample in a study of OX40 agonist ivuxolimab in advanced cancers. The assay was immunoSEQ multiplex PCR, and TCRdb's table has in-frame clones only and misses some. Of fewer than 65,000 clones in the sample, approximately 80% were seen once. The sequenced sample was CD4+ or CD8+ T cells sorted from blood, obtained in a trial of the OX40 agonist ivuxolimab. Source of these receptors: an adult with an advanced solid tumor such as melanoma, head and neck, liver or kidney cancer.

The rearrangement joins TRBV5-4 to TRBJ2-1; 12 nucleotides agree with TRBD1. The germline gives CDR1 SGHNT, CDR2 YYREEE (reference sequence). The CDR3 is 15 residues long. V was pared by 4 bases and J by 10 bases, with 9 bases of the junction left unmatched. The CDR3 here is CASSPGQGATEEQFF. DNA of the CDR3: TGTGCCAGCAGCCCGGGACAGGGGGCGACGGAAGAGCAGTTCTTC.

The chain uses TRBV5-8 and TRBJ1-1; TRBD1 matches at 7 bases. Germline CDR1 is SGHTS and CDR2 is YDEGEE. The CDR3 sequence is 14 residues long. The junction had 12 bases not matched to a gene; V was cut back by 3 bases and J by 10 bases. The CDR3 nucleotides are TGTGCCAGCAGCTCGCAGGGACAGTTGGGAATAGCTTTCTTT. It encodes CASSSQGQLGIAFF.

The chain is built from TRBV30 and TRBJ2-7; 11 bases line up with TRBD2. This CDR3 region has 14 residues. CDR1 and CDR2 from the germline V gene are GTSNPN and SVGIG (reference sequence). The J segment lost 0 bases and the V segment lost 5 bases, leaving 3 bases of the junction unmatched. CDR3 sequence: CAWEGTSGSYEQYF. CDR3 DNA: TGTGCCTGGGAGGGGACTAGCGGCTCCTACGAGCAGTACTTC. The whole variable domain, remainder taken from reference TRBV30 and TRBJ2-7, is SQTIHQWPATLVQPVGSPLSLECTVEGTSNPNLYWYRQAAGRGLQLLFYSVGIGQISSEVPQNLSASRPQDRQFILSSKKLLLSDSGFYLCAWEGTSGSYEQYFGPGTRLTVT.

Here the CDR3 reads CASSLKGFSYNEQFF. CDR3 bases: TGTGCCAGCAGCTTAAAGGGCTTCTCCTACAATGAGCAGTTCTTC. The V gene is TRBV11-2, the J gene TRBJ2-1; no clear D. Germline-derived CDR1 and CDR2 are SGHAT and FQNNGV. V gave up 2 bases and J gave up 0 bases, with 8 bases separating them. The CDR3 runs to 15 residues.

The J gene is TRBJ1-2, the V gene TRBV28, with D perhaps TRBD1 (5 bases). Germline V CDR1 and CDR2: MDHEN, SYDVKM. V was clipped by 2 bases and J by 2 bases, with 15 bases between them. The length of the CDR3 is 16 residues. The CDR3 protein is CASSLPGLSGNYGYTF. CDR3 DNA sequence: TGTGCCAGCAGTTTACCAGGGCTTTCGGGGAACTATGGCTACACCTTC.

The chain uses TRBV6-1 and TRBJ1-3; unclear D gene. CDR3 length equals 17 residues. V was trimmed by 3 bases and J by 2 bases, leaving 17 bases between them. Germline assignment: CDR1 MNHNS and CDR2 SASEGT. CDR3 in DNA: TGTGCCAGCAGTGATTCCCTGCGCCCCAGAACTGGAAACACCATATATTTT. This encodes CASSDSLRPRTGNTIYF.

The V call is TRBV27, the J call TRBJ2-1, with D hard to call. This CDR3 is 13 amino acids long. The germline V gene encodes CDR1 MNHEY and CDR2 SMNVEV (reference sequence). Trimming stripped 2 bases from V and 3 bases from J, with 5 bases between. The CDR3 DNA reads as TGTGCCAGCAGTTTAAGACGCTACAATGAGCAGTTCTTC. It encodes CASSLRRYNEQFF.

The chain uses TRBV11-2 and TRBJ2-1, with TRBD1 matching over 11 bases. There are 14 residues in the CDR3. The germline CDR1 and CDR2 sequences are SGHAT and FQNNGV. After removal of 5 bases from V and 10 bases from J, the junction contained 7 bases not matched to a gene. CDR3 protein: CASSPPDRGREQFF. As DNA, the CDR3 is TGTGCCAGCAGCCCTCCGGACAGGGGGCGCGAGCAGTTCTTC. Combining the CDR3 with reference TRBV11-2 and TRBJ2-1 gives the whole variable domain EAGVAQSPRYKIIEKRQSVAFWCNPISGHATLYWYQQILGQGPKLLIQFQNNGVVDDSQLPKDRFSAERLKGVDSTLKIQPAKLEDSAVYLCASSPPDRGREQFFGPGTRLTVL.

The CDR3 protein is CASSETGSYGYTF. The CDR3 DNA reads as TGTGCCAGCAGTGAGACAGGGAGCTATGGCTACACCTTC. The J gene is TRBJ1-2, the V gene TRBV6-5; 7 nucleotides match TRBD1. The CDR3 contains 13 residues. Germline CDR1 MNHEY, CDR2 SVGAGI. V lost 5 bases, J lost 4 bases, and 4 bases stayed unmatched.

In its sample, this clone was seen a few times. This sequence joins TRBV18 and TRBJ1-5; 7 bases match TRBD1. This CDR3 spans 15 amino acids. From germline, CDR1 is KGHSH and CDR2 LQKENI. The J segment lost 6 bases and the V segment lost 2 bases, leaving 7 bases of the junction unmatched. CDR3 nucleotides: TGTGCCAGCTCACCAACAGGGGAGCCAACTCAGCCCCAGCATTTT. As protein: CASSPTGEPTQPQHF.

J is TRBJ2-7 and V is TRBV7-2, with 7 bases aligning to TRBD2. In germline, CDR1 is SGHTA, CDR2 FQGNSA. Germline trimming cut 5 bases from V and 0 bases from J; bases unmatched to any gene: 10. The CDR3 loop spans 16 amino acids. The CDR3 region is CASSRRAQRGSYEQYF. Here the CDR3 DNA reads TGTGCCAGCAGCCGGAGGGCCCAGCGGGGCTCCTACGAGCAGTACTTC.

This chain connects TRBV7-6 to TRBJ1-5, with a possible D match to TRBD1 (5 bases). The V gene's germline CDR1 is SGHVS and CDR2 FNYEAQ. V was cut by 2 bases and J by 7 bases, with 9 bases left in between. The CDR3 extends over 13 amino acids. The CDR3 region has the DNA TGTGCCAGCAGCTTAAATACAGGACAGCCCCAGCATTTT. Amino acids: CASSLNTGQPQHF.

This clone was seen more than once but under ten times. The genes are TRBV30 and TRBJ1-5; the D gene is possibly TRBD1 (5 bases). V lost 0 bases and J lost 4, with 19 bases in between. This CDR3 has 17 amino acids. Germline CDR1 and CDR2: GTSNPN and SVGIG (reference sequence). CDR3 sequence (DNA): TGTGCCTGGAGTGTATGGAGGGGCCGTACTCTTAATCAGCCCCAGCATTTT. This sequence encodes CAWSVWRGRTLNQPQHF. Complete variable domain (other parts from reference TRBV30 and TRBJ1-5): SQTIHQWPATLVQPVGSPLSLECTVEGTSNPNLYWYRQAAGRGLQLLFYSVGIGQISSEVPQNLSASRPQDRQFILSSKKLLLSDSGFYLCAWSVWRGRTLNQPQHFGDGTRLSIL.

This clone is medium-sized. The chain uses TRBV19 and TRBJ1-1, with D uncertain. V was cut by 7 bases and J by 2 bases, with 14 bases left in between. The CDR3 spans 14 residues. Germline loops: CDR1 LNHDA, CDR2 SQIVND (reference sequence). The CDR3 nucleotides are TGTGCCAGTAACTCGATTAACCAAAACACTGAAGCTTTCTTT. This codes for CASNSINQNTEAFF.

This clone was found once. The chain employs TRBV10-3 and TRBJ1-2; the D gene is possibly TRBD1 (6 bases). The CDR3 spans 13 residues. Germline CDR1 reads ENHRY; CDR2 reads SYGVKD. V lost 4 bases to trimming and J lost 5 bases, with 11 bases between them. The CDR3, as DNA: TGTGCCATCAGTGTTGGGGGGCAGTATGGCTACACCTTC. Amino acids: CAISVGGQYGYTF.

The J gene is TRBJ2-7, the V gene TRBV11-2, with no clear D. V lost 5 bases to trimming and J lost 3 bases, with 5 bases between them. Germline V CDR1 and CDR2: SGHAT, FQNNGV. CDR3 size: 11 residues. The CDR3 here is CASSDRYEQYF. The CDR3 region has the DNA TGTGCCAGCAGCGACCGCTACGAGCAGTACTTC.

This clone was counted only a few times. The chain carries TRBV6-6 and TRBJ1-6; D is unresolved. CDR3 length equals 14 residues. Germline CDR1 reads MNHNY; CDR2 reads SVGAGI (reference sequence). The germline V and J ends were trimmed by 2 bases and 14 bases, with 16 bases remaining between them. The CDR3: CASSYGGRGVSLHF. For the CDR3, the DNA is TGTGCCAGCAGTTACGGCGGACGCGGCGTGTCCCTCCACTTT.

The rearrangement joins TRBV5-4 to TRBJ1-1, with no clear D. CDR1 and CDR2 (germline): SGHNT, YYREEE (reference sequence). V was clipped by 4 bases and J by 1 base, with 8 bases between them. This CDR3 region has 13 residues. CDR3 sequence reads: CASSRTENTEAFF. Written as DNA, the CDR3 is TGTGCCAGCAGCAGGACTGAGAACACTGAAGCTTTCTTT.

This clone was counted once. V gene TRBV5-1 combines with J gene TRBJ1-2, with 7 bases identical to TRBD1. Trimming removed 4 bases from V and 6 bases from J; junction bases left unmatched: 9. This CDR3 comprises 14 residues. CDR1 is SGHRS and CDR2 is YFSETQ in the germline V gene. The CDR3 loop is CASSASGQDNGYTF. The CDR3 DNA is TGCGCCAGCAGCGCGTCAGGACAGGATAATGGCTACACCTTC.

Here the CDR3 reads CASSVAGSRGETQYF. CDR3 nucleotides: TGTGCCAGCAGCGTAGCGGGCAGCCGGGGGGAGACCCAGTACTTC. The gene calls are TRBV9 and TRBJ2-5, with D maybe TRBD2 (6 bases). Trimming removed 0 bases from V and 5 bases from J, with 14 bases in between. This CDR3 has 15 amino acids. CDR1 and CDR2 from the germline V gene are SGDLS and YYNGEE. Complete variable domain (other parts from reference TRBV9 and TRBJ2-5): DSGVTQTPKHLITATGQRVTLRCSPRSGDLSVYWYQQSLDQGLQFLIQYYNGEERAKGNILERFSAQQFPDLHSELNLSSLELGDSALYFCASSVAGSRGETQYFGPGTRLLVL.

The rearrangement joins TRBV4-1 to TRBJ2-5, with D maybe TRBD1 (5 bases). V was shortened by 3 bases and J by 1 base, with 9 bases between the two germline ends. This CDR3 spans 14 amino acids. Looked up from germline, CDR1 is MGHRA and CDR2 is YSYEKL. The CDR3 sequence is CASSQTESQETQYF. CDR3 bases: TGCGCCAGCAGCCAGACAGAATCCCAAGAGACCCAGTACTTC.